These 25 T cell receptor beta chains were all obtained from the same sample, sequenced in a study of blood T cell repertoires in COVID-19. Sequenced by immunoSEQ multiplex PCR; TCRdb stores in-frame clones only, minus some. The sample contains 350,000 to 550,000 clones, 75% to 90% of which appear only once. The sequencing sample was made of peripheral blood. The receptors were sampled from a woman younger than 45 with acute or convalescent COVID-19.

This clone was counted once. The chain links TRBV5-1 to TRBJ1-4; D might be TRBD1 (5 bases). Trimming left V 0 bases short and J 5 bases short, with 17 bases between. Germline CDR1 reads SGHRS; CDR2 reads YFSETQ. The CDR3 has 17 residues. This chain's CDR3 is CASSLATLERGNEKLFF. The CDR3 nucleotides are TGCGCCAGCAGCTTGGCTACCCTGGAAAGGGGAAATGAAAAACTGTTTTTT.

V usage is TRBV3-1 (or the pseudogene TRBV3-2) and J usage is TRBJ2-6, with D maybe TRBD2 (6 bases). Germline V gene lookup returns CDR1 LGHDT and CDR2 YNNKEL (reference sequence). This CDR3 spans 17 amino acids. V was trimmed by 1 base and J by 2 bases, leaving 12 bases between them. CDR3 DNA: TGTGCCAGCAGCCAAGCGGGCCTAGCGCCTGGGGCCAACGTCCTGACTTTC. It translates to CASSQAGLAPGANVLTF.

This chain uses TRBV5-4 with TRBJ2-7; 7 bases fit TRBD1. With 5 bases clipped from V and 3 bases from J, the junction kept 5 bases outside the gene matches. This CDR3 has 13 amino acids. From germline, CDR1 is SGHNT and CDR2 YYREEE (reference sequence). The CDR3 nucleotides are TGTGCCAGCAGTAGGGACAGATTCTACGAGCAGTACTTC. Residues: CASSRDRFYEQYF.

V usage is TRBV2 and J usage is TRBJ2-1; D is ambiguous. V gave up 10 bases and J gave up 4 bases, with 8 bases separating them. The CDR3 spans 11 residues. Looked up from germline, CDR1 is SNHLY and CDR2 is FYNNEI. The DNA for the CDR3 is TGTGCCACCATGGCTTACAATGAGCAGTTCTTC. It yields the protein CATMAYNEQFF.

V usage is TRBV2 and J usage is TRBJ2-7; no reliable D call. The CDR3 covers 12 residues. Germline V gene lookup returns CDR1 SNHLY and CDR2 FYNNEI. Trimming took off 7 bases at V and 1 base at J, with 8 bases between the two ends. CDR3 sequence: CASTTGSYEQYF. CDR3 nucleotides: TGTGCCAGCACAACTGGTTCCTACGAGCAGTACTTC.

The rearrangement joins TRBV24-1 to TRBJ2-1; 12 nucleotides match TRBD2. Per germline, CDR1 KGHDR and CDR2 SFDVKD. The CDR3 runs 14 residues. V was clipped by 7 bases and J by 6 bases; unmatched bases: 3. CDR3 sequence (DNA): TGTGCCACCAGCACTAGCGGGGGGTCCAATGAGCAGTTCTTC. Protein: CATSTSGGSNEQFF.

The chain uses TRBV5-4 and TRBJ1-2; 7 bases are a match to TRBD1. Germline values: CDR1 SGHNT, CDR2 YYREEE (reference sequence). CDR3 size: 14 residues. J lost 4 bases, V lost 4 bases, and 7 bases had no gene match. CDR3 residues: CASSPQGSGYGYTF. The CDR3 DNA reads TGTGCCAGCAGCCCACAGGGGAGTGGCTATGGCTACACCTTC. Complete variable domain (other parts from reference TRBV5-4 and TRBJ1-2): ETGVTQSPTHLIKTRGQQVTLRCSSQSGHNTVSWYQQALGQGPQFIFQYYREEENGRGNFPPRFSGLQFPNYSSELNVNALELDDSALYLCASSPQGSGYGYTFGSGTRLTVV.

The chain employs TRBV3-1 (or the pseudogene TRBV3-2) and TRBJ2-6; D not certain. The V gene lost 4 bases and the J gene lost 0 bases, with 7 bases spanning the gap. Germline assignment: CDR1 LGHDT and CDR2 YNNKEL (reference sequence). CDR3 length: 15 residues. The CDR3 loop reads CASSPQVSGANVLTF. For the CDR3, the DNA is TGTGCCAGCAGCCCTCAGGTCTCTGGGGCCAACGTCCTGACTTTC.

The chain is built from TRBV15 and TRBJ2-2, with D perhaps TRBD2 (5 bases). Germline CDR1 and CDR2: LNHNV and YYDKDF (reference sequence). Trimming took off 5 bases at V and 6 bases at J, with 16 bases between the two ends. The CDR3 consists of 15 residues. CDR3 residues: CATSPDLMRAGELFF. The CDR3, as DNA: TGTGCCACCAGCCCAGATCTAATGAGGGCCGGGGAGCTGTTTTTT.

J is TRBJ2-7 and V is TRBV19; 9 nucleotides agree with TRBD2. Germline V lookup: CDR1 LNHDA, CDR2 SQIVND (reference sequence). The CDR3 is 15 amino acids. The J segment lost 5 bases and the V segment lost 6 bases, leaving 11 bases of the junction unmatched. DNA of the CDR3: TGTGCCAGTAGCCCGACGTCTAGCGGGGTGAACGAGCAGTACTTC. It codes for CASSPTSSGVNEQYF.

The CDR3 here is CASSYSRRGAYYEQYF. In nucleotides, the CDR3 is TGTGCCAGCAGTTACTCACGGCGGGGGGCTTACTACGAGCAGTACTTC. V is TRBV6-2 or TRBV6-3 and J is TRBJ2-7, with 8 bases matching TRBD2. The CDR3 is 16 residues long. J was trimmed by 3 bases and V by 0 bases; bases with no gene match: 7. The germline V gene has CDR1 MNHEY and CDR2 SVGEGT.

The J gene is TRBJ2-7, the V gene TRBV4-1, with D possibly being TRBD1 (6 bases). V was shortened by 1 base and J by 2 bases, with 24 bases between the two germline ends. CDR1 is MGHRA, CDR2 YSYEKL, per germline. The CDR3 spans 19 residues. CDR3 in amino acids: CASSQGVLRAQGITYEQYF. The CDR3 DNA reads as TGCGCCAGCAGCCAAGGGGTTTTAAGGGCACAGGGTATAACCTACGAGCAGTACTTC.

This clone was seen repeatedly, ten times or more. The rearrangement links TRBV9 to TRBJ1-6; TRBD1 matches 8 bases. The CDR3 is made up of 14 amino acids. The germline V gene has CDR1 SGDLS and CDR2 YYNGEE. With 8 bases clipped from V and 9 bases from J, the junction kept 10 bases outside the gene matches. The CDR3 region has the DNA TGTGCCAGACGGACAGGGAGGGAAAGTTCACCCCTCCACTTT. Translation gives CARRTGRESSPLHF.

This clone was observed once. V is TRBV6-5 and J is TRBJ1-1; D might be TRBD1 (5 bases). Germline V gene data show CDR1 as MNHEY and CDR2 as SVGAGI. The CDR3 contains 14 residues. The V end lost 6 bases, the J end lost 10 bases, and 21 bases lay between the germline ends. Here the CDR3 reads CASRPTGPRTGAFF. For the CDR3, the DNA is TGTGCCAGCAGACCCACCGGGCCCCGAACAGGAGCTTTCTTT.

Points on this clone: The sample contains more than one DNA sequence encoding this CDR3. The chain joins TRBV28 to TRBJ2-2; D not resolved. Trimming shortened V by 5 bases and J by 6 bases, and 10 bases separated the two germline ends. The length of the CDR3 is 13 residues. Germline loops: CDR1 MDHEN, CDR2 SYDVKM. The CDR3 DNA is TGTGCCAGCAGTCTAACCAGGTCCGGGGAGCTGTTTTTT. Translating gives CASSLTRSGELFF.

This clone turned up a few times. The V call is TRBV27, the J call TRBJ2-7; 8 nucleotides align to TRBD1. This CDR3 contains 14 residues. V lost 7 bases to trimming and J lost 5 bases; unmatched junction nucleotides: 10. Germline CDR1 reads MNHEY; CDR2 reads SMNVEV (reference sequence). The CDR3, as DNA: TGTGCCAGCACCTTCCGGGACAGGTACAACGAGCAGTACTTC. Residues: CASTFRDRYNEQYF.

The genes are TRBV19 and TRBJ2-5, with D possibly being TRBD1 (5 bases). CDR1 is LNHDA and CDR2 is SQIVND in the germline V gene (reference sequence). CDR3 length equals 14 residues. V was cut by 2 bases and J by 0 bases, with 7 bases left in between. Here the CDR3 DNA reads TGTGCCAGTAGTATACAGGGCTACCAAGAGACCCAGTACTTC. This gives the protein CASSIQGYQETQYF.

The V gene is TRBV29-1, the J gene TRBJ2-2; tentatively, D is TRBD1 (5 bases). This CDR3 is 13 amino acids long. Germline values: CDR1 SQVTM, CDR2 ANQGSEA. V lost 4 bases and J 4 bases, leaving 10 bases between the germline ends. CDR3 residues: CSVVQGGTGELFF. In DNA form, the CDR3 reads TGCAGCGTTGTTCAGGGTGGCACCGGGGAGCTGTTTTTT.

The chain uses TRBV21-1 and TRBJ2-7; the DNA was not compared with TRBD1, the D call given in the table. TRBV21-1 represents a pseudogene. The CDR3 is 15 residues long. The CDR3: CASSKAQVRDYEQYF. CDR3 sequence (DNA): TGTGCCAGCAGCAAAGCGCAGGTCAGAGACTACGAGCAGTACTTC.

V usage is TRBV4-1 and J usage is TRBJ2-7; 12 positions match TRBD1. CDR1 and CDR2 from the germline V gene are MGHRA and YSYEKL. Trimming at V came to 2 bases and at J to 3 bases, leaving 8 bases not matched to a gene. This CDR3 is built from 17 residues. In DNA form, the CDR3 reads TGCGCCAGCAGCCAACTCGCCGGGACAGGGGGCCGCTACGAGCAGTACTTC. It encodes CASSQLAGTGGRYEQYF.

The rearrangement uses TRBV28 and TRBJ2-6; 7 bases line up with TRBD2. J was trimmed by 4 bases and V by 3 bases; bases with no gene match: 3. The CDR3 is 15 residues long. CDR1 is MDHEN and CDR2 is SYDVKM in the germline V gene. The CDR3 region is CASSLGGSGANVLTF. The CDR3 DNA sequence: TGTGCCAGCAGTTTGGGGGGGTCCGGGGCCAACGTCCTGACTTTC.

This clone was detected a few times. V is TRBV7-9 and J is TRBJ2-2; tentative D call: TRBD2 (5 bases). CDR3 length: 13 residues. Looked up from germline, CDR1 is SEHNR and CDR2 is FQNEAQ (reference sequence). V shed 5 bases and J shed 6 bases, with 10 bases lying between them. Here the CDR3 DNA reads TGTGCCAGCAGCGAGATGGAGGCCGGGGAGCTGTTTTTT. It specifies CASSEMEAGELFF.

The CDR3, as DNA: TGTGCCAGCAGCCAGACATATTTTGGACAGGGAGGCGAGCAGTACTTC. It encodes CASSQTYFGQGGEQYF. V and J are TRBV7-6 and TRBJ2-7; TRBD1 agrees at 8 bases. The CDR3 length is 16 residues. The junction had 15 bases not matched to a gene; V was cut back by 5 bases and J by 6 bases. Germline-derived CDR1 and CDR2 are SGHVS and FNYEAQ.

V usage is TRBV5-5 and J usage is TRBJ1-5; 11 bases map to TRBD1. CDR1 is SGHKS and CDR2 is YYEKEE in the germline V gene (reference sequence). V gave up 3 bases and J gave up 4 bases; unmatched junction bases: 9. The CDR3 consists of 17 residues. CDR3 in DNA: TGTGCCAGCAGCTCGGGGAAGGGACAGGGGGGGAATCAGCCCCAGCATTTT. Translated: CASSSGKGQGGNQPQHF.

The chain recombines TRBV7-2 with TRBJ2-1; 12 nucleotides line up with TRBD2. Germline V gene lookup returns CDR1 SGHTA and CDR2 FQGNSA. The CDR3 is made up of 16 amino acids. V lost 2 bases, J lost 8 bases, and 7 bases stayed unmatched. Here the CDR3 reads CASSLLLAGGPDEQFF. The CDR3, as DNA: TGTGCCAGCAGCTTATTGCTAGCGGGGGGGCCGGATGAGCAGTTCTTC.